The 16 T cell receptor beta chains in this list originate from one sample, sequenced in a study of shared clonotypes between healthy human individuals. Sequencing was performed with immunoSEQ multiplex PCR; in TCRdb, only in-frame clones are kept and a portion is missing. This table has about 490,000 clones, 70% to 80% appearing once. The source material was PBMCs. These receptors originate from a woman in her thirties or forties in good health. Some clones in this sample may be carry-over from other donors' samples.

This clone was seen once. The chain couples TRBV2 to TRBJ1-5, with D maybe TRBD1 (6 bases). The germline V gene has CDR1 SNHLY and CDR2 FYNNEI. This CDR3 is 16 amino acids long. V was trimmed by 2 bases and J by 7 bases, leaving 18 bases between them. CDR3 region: CASSELPGAGDQPQHF. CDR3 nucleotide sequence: TGTGCCAGCAGTGAACTTCCGGGGGCAGGGGACCAGCCCCAGCATTTT.

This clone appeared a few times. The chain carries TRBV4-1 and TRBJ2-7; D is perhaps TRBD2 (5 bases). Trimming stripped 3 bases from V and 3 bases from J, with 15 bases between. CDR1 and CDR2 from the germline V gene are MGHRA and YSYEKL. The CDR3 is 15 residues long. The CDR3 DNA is TGCGCCAGCAGCCACCCCGGGAAGGACGGCTACGAGCAGTACTTC. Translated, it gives CASSHPGKDGYEQYF.

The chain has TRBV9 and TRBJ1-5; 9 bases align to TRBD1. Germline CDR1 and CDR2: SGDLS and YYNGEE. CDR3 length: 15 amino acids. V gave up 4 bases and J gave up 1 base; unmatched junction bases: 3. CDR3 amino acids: CASSLGTGSNQPQHF. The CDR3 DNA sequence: TGTGCCAGCAGCCTCGGGACAGGGAGCAATCAGCCCCAGCATTTT.

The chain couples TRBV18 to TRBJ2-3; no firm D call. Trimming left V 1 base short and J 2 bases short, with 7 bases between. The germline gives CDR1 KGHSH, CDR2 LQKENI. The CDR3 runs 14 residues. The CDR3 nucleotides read TGTGCCAGCTCACCACAAAGCCCCACAGATACGCAGTATTTT. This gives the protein CASSPQSPTDTQYF.

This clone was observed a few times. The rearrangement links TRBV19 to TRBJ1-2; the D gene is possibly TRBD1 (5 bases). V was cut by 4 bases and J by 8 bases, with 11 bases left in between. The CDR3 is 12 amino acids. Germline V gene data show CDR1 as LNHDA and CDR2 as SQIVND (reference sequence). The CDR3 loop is CASSNRRMGYTF. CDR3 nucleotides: TGTGCCAGTAGTAACAGGCGCATGGGCTACACCTTC.

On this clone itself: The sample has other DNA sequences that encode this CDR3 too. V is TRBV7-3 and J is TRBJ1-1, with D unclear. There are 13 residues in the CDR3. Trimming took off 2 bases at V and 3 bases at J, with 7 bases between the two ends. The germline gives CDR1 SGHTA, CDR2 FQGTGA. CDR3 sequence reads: CASSLYRDTEAFF. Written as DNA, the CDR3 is TGTGCCAGCAGCTTATACCGGGACACTGAAGCTTTCTTT.

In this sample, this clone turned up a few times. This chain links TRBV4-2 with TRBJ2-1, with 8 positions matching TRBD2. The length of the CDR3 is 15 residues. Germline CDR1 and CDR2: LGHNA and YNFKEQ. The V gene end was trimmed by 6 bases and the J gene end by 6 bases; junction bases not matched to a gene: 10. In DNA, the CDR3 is TGTGCCAGCAGTTACAGGCGGGAGGTTCCCAATGAGCAGTTCTTC. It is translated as CASSYRREVPNEQFF.

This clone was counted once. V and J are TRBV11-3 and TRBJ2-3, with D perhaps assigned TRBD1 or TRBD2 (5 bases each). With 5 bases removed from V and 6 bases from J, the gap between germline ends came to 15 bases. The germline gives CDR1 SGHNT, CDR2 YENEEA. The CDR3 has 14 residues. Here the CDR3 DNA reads TGTGCCAGCAGCCCACGTCGAGGGGCGGATACGCAGTATTTT. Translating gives CASSPRRGADTQYF. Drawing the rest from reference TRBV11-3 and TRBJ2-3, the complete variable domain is EAGVVQSPRYKIIEKKQPVAFWCNPISGHNTLYWYLQNLGQGPELLIRYENEEAVDDSQLPKDRFSAERLKGVDSTLKIQPAELGDSAVYLCASSPRRGADTQYFGPGTRLTVL.

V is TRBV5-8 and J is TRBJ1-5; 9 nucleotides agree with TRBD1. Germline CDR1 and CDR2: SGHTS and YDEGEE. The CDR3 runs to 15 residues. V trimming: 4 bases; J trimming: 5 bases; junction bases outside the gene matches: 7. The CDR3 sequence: CASSPLGQGHQPQHF. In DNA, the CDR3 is TGTGCCAGCAGCCCCCTGGGACAGGGACATCAGCCCCAGCATTTT.

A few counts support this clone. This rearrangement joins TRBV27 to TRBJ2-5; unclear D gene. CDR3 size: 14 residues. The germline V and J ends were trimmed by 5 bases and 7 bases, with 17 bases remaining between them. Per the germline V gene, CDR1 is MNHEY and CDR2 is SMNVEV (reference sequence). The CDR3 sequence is CASSPSGNRGTQYF. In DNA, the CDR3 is TGTGCCAGCAGTCCCTCTGGGAATAGAGGGACCCAGTACTTC.

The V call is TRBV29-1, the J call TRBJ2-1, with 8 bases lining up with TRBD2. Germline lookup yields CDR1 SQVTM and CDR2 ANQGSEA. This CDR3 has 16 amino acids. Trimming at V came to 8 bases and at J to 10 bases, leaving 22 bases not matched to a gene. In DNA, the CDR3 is TGCAGCTGCAAACCCCCTTTGGCGGGAGGACTAGGGGAGCAGTTCTTC. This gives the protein CSCKPPLAGGLGEQFF.

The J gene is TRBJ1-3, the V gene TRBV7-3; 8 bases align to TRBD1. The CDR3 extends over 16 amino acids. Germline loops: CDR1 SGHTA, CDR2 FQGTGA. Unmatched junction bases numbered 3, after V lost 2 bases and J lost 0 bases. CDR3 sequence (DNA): TGTGCCAGCAGCTTAGTCGGACAGGGCTCTGGAAACACCATATATTTT. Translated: CASSLVGQGSGNTIYF.

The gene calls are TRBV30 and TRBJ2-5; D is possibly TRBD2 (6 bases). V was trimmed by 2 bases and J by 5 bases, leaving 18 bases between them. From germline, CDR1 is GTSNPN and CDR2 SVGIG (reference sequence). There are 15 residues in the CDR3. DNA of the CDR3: TGTGCCTGGAGTTTAGGCGGGACCCACGGGGAGACCCAGTACTTC. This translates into CAWSLGGTHGETQYF.

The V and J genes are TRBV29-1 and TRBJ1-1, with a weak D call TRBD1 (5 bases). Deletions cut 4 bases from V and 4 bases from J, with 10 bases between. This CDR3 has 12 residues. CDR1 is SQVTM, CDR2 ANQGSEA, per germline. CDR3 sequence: CSVGGTFTEAFF. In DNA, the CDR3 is TGCAGCGTTGGAGGGACTTTCACTGAAGCTTTCTTT.

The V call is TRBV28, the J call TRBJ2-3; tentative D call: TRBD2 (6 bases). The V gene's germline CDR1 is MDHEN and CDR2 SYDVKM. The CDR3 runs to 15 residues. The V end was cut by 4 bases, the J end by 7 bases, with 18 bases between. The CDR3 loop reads CASSSAGSMGNTQYF. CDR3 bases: TGTGCCAGCAGTTCCGCGGGATCGATGGGGAATACGCAGTATTTT.

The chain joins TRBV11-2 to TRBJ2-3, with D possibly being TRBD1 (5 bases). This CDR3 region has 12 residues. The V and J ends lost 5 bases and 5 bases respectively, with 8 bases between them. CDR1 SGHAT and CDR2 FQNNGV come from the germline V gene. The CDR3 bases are TGTGCCAGCAGCCGGACACAAGATACGCAGTATTTT. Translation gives CASSRTQDTQYF.